This T cell receptor beta chain was identified in a study of blood T cell repertoires in COVID-19. Looking at the study overall: Some COVID-19 samples were acute and others convalescent; all came from the United States, Italy and Spain. PBMCs, B-cell-depleted T cells, or T cells were the source of the cDNA or gDNA that made up the material.

This clone came up once. The CDR3 extends over 15 amino acids. The V gene's germline CDR1 is ENHRY and CDR2 SYGVKD. The V and J ends lost 6 bases and 8 bases, in that order; junction bases with no gene match: 9. Methods used by the authors: The authors estimated nucleated cell counts from reference gene primer amplification. Some clones are missing from TCRdb's copy, which holds only in-frame ones; the method was immunoSEQ multiplex PCR. The DNA was the basis for D and trimming; V, J and clone size are from that table. The sample has approximately 210,000 clones; approximately 80% are singletons. This clonotype was obtained from a human donor in a cohort sampled during active COVID-19. The chain links TRBV10-3 to TRBJ2-1; TRBD2 matches 11 bases. Sequencing was done on a sample of peripheral blood. Written as DNA, the CDR3 is TGTGCCATCAGCATTTTTAGCGGGGGGGTCGATGAGCAGTTCTTC. Residues: CAISIFSGGVDEQFF.